This TCR beta chain is drawn from a study of OX40 agonist ivuxolimab in advanced cancers. In the study overall: Melanoma, hepatocellular carcinoma, head and neck or renal cell cancer occurred in dose-escalation patients.

General study results and limits: Partial responders treated at 0.1-3.0 mg/kg exhibited clonal expansion among the lowest measured. Among expanded peripheral T cells, antigen specificity went undetermined.

The CDR3 has 13 residues. The germline V gene encodes CDR1 MDHEN and CDR2 SYDVKM. V dropped 6 bases and J dropped 4; count of bases not matched to a gene: 3. The protocol was immunoSEQ multiplex PCR, while the TCRdb copy is restricted to in-frame clones and leaves out a portion. The sample gives roughly 100,000 clones, just under 95% of which show up once; around 0.25% is in the top ten. Details on this clone: The antigen is unknown.

The TCR was taken from an adult with an advanced solid tumor such as melanoma, head and neck, liver or kidney cancer. Sequenced material: CD4+ or CD8+ T cells sorted from blood, taken in a trial of the OX40 agonist ivuxolimab. The chain employs TRBV28 and TRBJ2-1, with 7 bases that match TRBD1. CDR3 nucleotides: TGTGCCAGCAGCGGGACAGCATACAATGAGCAGTTCTTC. It encodes CASSGTAYNEQFF.